This entry lists 20 T cell receptor beta chains sequenced from one sample in a study of blood T cells in healthy people across ages. The use of a sample-barcoded 5' primer and a J-beta primer mix characterized a second PCR of roughly 6 to 12 cycles. A single record per CDR3 protein comes from TCRdb applying MiXCR to the 5' RACE reads. The sample yields roughly 640,000 distinct CDR3 sequences, roughly 31% seen once. Sequencing was performed on blood. Receptor source: a woman aged 80 or older in good health.

This clonotype was detected ten times or more. The J gene is TRBJ2-5, the V gene TRBV4-2, with 8 bases lining up with TRBD2. V gave up 0 bases and J gave up 0 bases; unmatched junction bases: 3. Germline CDR1 is LGHNA and CDR2 is YNFKEQ. This CDR3 is 16 amino acids long. The CDR3 nucleotides read TGTGCCAGCAGCCAAGATGGTAGCGGGGACCAAGAGACCCAGTACTTC. Amino acids: CASSQDGSGDQETQYF.

V and J are TRBV20-1 and TRBJ1-1; D is ambiguous. Trimming stripped 2 bases from V and 0 bases from J, with 13 bases between. The CDR3 length is 15 residues. In germline, CDR1 is DFQATT, CDR2 SNEGSKA (reference sequence). CDR3 coding DNA: TGCAGTGCTAGAAAGCTCGACACCTTGAACACTGAAGCTTTCTTT. Its protein product is CSARKLDTLNTEAFF.

This clonotype was observed many times. The chain is built from TRBV27 and TRBJ1-4, with a tentative D call TRBD1 (6 bases). The CDR3 covers 15 residues. From germline, CDR1 is MNHEY and CDR2 SMNVEV (reference sequence). Trimming took off 5 bases at V and 7 bases at J, with 17 bases between the two ends. CDR3 region: CASSGVTGLGEKLFF. In DNA, the CDR3 is TGTGCCAGCAGTGGGGTAACAGGGCTCGGTGAAAAACTGTTTTTT. The variable domain in full, with the rest retrieved from reference TRBV27 and TRBJ1-4, is EAQVTQNPRYLITVTGKKLTVTCSQNMNHEYMSWYRQDPGLGLRQIYYSMNVEVTDKGDVPEGYKVSRKEKRNFPLILESPSPNQTSLYFCASSGVTGLGEKLFFGSGTQLSVL.

The sample holds many counts of this clonotype. This rearrangement joins TRBV29-1 to TRBJ1-2, with D tentatively TRBD1 (5 bases). The CDR3 sequence is 14 residues long. Between the trimmed V and J ends, which lost 3 bases and 6 bases, there was a span of 17 bases. CDR1 and CDR2 from the germline V gene are SQVTM and ANQGSEA. The CDR3 coding sequence is TGCAGCGTTGACGGTTCGTCCGGGGCAGATGGCTACACCTTC. It translates to CSVDGSSGADGYTF.

Concerning this clonotype: A much larger clonotype is one base distant, so this may be a read error. The chain is built from TRBV19 and TRBJ1-1; the D gene is possibly TRBD1 (5 bases). Germline CDR1 reads LNHDA; CDR2 reads SQIVND (reference sequence). The CDR3 extends over 16 amino acids. The CDR3 loop reads CAGSMMTGGLNTEAFF. DNA of the CDR3: TGTGCCGGTAGTATGATGACGGGGGGATTGAACACTGAAGCTTTCTTT.

This clonotype was observed many times. V gene TRBV7-3 combines with J gene TRBJ2-3, with 9 bases identical to TRBD1. Germline V gives CDR1 SGHTA, CDR2 FQGTGA. Unmatched junction bases numbered 3, after V lost 1 base and J lost 4 bases. CDR3 length: 15 amino acids. CDR3 in DNA: TGTGCCAGCAGCTTAAGGGACAGGGAGGCAGATACGCAGTATTTT. Translated, it gives CASSLRDREADTQYF.

This clonotype was observed a handful of times. This chain links TRBV7-9 with TRBJ1-2; 7 bases agree with TRBD1. CDR3 length: 15 amino acids. CDR1 and CDR2 (germline): SEHNR, FQNEAQ (reference sequence). The V and J ends lost 0 bases and 2 bases, in that order; junction bases with no gene match: 3. CDR3 residues: CASSLADRSNYGYTF. In DNA, the CDR3 is TGTGCCAGCAGCTTAGCGGACAGGTCGAACTATGGCTACACCTTC. Complete variable domain (other parts from reference TRBV7-9 and TRBJ1-2): DTGVSQNPRHKITKRGQNVTFRCDPISEHNRLYWYRQTLGQGPEFLTYFQNEAQLEKSRLLSDRFSAERPKGSFSTLEIQRTEQGDSAMYLCASSLADRSNYGYTFGSGTRLTVV.

The J gene is TRBJ2-3, the V gene TRBV20-1; 7 bases align to TRBD2. The CDR3 loop spans 14 amino acids. V lost 3 bases, J lost 0 bases, and 3 bases stayed unmatched. From germline, CDR1 is DFQATT and CDR2 SNEGSKA (reference sequence). CDR3 sequence reads: CSASGGYSTDTQYF. Here the CDR3 DNA reads TGCAGTGCTAGCGGGGGGTATAGCACAGATACGCAGTATTTT.

This clonotype was seen ten or more times. V and J are TRBV7-8 and TRBJ2-3, with D possibly TRBD1 on 5 matching bases. Trimming left V 2 bases short and J 3 bases short, with 12 bases between. Germline V gene sequence: CDR1 SGHVS, CDR2 FQNEAQ. The CDR3 has 15 residues. For the CDR3, the DNA is TGTGCCAGCAGCTTAAGCCTAGGGGTAACAGATACGCAGTATTTT. Translated: CASSLSLGVTDTQYF.

This clonotype was picked up a small number of times. V is TRBV3-1 and J is TRBJ1-2, with 11 positions matching TRBD1. V shed 5 bases and J 4 bases; nucleotides not matched to a gene: 6. Per the germline V gene, CDR1 is LGHDT and CDR2 is YNNKEL (reference sequence). The CDR3 contains 15 residues. Here the CDR3 DNA reads TGTGCCAGCAGCTTGGACAGGGGGCGCGGCTATGGCTACACCTTC. This encodes CASSLDRGRGYGYTF.

The gene calls are TRBV7-9 and TRBJ2-3; D possibly uses TRBD1 or TRBD2 (5 bases each). Trimming pared 5 bases from V and 1 base from J, leaving 10 bases between. The germline CDR1 and CDR2 sequences are SEHNR and FQNEAQ (reference sequence). The CDR3 has 14 residues. The DNA for the CDR3 is TGTGCCAGCAGCGGGGGACCGCGCACAGATACGCAGTATTTT. It yields the protein CASSGGPRTDTQYF.

This clonotype was detected many times. The genes are TRBV5-1 and TRBJ2-7; 9 bases are a match to TRBD1. The CDR3 length is 16 residues. From germline, CDR1 is SGHRS and CDR2 YFSETQ. Trimming took 5 bases from V and 7 from J; bases not matched to a gene: 16. This CDR3 reads CASRSTGTGPPIEQYF. The CDR3 nucleotides read TGCGCCAGCAGATCAACCGGGACAGGGCCCCCCATAGAGCAGTACTTC. Variable domain in full (rest from reference TRBV5-1 and TRBJ2-7): KAGVTQTPRYLIKTRGQQVTLSCSPISGHRSVSWYQQTPGQGLQFLFEYFSETQRNKGNFPGRFSGRQFSNSRSEMNVSTLELGDSALYLCASRSTGTGPPIEQYFGPGTRLTVT.

This clonotype was counted at least ten times. This chain links TRBV11-2 with TRBJ2-3; 8 nucleotides align to TRBD2. Germline CDR1 reads SGHAT; CDR2 reads FQNNGV. J gave up 4 bases and V 7 bases, and 13 bases lay outside the gene matches. The CDR3 totals 16 residues. The CDR3 spells CASTGRGSGEPDTQYF. CDR3 bases: TGTGCCAGCACCGGTAGGGGTAGCGGGGAGCCAGATACGCAGTATTTT.

This clonotype was seen at least ten times. The V gene is TRBV24-1, the J gene TRBJ2-1; 10 bases fit TRBD1. Trimming at V came to 5 bases and at J to 6 bases, leaving 3 bases not matched to a gene. The CDR3 runs 14 residues. Germline assignment: CDR1 KGHDR and CDR2 SFDVKD. The CDR3 sequence: CATSGDRGSNEQFF. For the CDR3, the DNA is TGTGCCACCAGTGGGGACAGGGGATCCAATGAGCAGTTCTTC.

Notes on this clonotype: One end of the junction is discordant with germline, which a read error may explain. The rearrangement links TRBV12-3 or TRBV12-4 to TRBJ1-6, with D maybe TRBD1 (5 bases). This CDR3 spans 15 amino acids. CDR3 DNA: TGTGCCAGCAGCAACTCAGGGTCGGGAAATTCACCCCGCCACTTT. Translation: CASSNSGSGNSPRHF.

In this sample, this clonotype turned up a few times. The CDR3 reads CASSPIRGGGQETQYF. DNA for the CDR3: TGTGCCAGCAGCCCGATTCGGGGGGGGGGCCAAGAGACCCAGTACTTC. The chain links TRBV3-1 to TRBJ2-5; 8 bases are shared with TRBD2. V lost 4 bases, J lost 1 base, and 8 bases stayed unmatched. There are 16 residues in the CDR3. Germline CDR1 reads LGHDT; CDR2 reads YNNKEL (reference sequence).

This clonotype came up many times. The V call is TRBV21-1, the J call TRBJ2-7; the DNA was not compared with TRBD1, the D call given in the table. TRBV21-1 is shown as a pseudogene. The CDR3 is 16 residues long. The CDR3 spells CASSLHAPIHSYEQYF. The CDR3 region has the DNA TGTGCCAGCAGCCTACACGCCCCAATCCACTCCTACGAGCAGTACTTC.

This clonotype occurred many times. The chain joins TRBV6-1 to TRBJ2-1; 8 bases fit TRBD1. Germline V lookup: CDR1 MNHNS, CDR2 SASEGT. The CDR3 sequence is 13 residues long. V trimming: 1 base; J trimming: 9 bases; junction bases outside the gene matches: 2. CDR3 protein: CASSEGTGREQFF. CDR3 sequence (DNA): TGTGCCAGCAGTGAAGGGACAGGGCGTGAGCAGTTCTTC.

At least ten counts were recorded for this clonotype. The V call is TRBV5-1, the J call TRBJ2-5, with D perhaps given as TRBD1 or TRBD2 (5 bases each). The CDR3 covers 16 residues. Germline loops: CDR1 SGHRS, CDR2 YFSETQ. V lost 1 base and J lost 1, with 14 bases in between. CDR3 in amino acids: CASSLTGPGAQETQYF. CDR3 nucleotide sequence: TGCGCCAGCAGCTTGACGGGTCCCGGGGCCCAAGAGACCCAGTACTTC.

This clonotype was observed a few times. The gene calls are TRBV6-1 and TRBJ1-5, with 7 bases matching TRBD1. Germline trimming cut 7 bases from V and 2 bases from J; bases unmatched to any gene: 8. The CDR3 is 15 residues long. The V gene's germline CDR1 is MNHNS and CDR2 SASEGT. CDR3 amino acids: CASIDRVYGNQPQHF. CDR3 nucleotides: TGTGCCAGCATTGACAGGGTTTATGGCAATCAGCCCCAGCATTTT.